Sequencing of this TCR beta chain was carried out in a study of lymphopenia after photon versus proton radiotherapy. To note about this clone: The antigen remains undetermined.

Per germline, CDR1 SGHVS and CDR2 FQNEAQ. Trimming left V 4 bases short and J 1 base short, with 10 bases between. The CDR3 length is 14 residues. Study-wide results and limits: Survival link was tested only in deceased patients; proton benefit remains a possibility. Photon-treated patients lost naive T cells and TCR diversity; proton-treated stayed stable. After lymphocyte nadir, photon-treated repertoires showed oligoclonal expansion, especially CD8+ Temra.

TCRdb's table, derived via immunoSEQ multiplex PCR, lists solely in-frame clones and lacks some. The table lists some 40,000 clones, around nine tenths of them singletons. The TCR sequence derives from a man in his sixties with cholangiocarcinoma. This specimen consisted of peripheral blood, obtained from a patient treated with photon-based radiotherapy. The chain joins TRBV7-8 to TRBJ1-1; D is undetermined. CDR3 DNA: TGTGCCAGCAGCTCGCTCGACGGGAACACTGAAGCTTTCTTT. Translating it yields CASSSLDGNTEAFF.